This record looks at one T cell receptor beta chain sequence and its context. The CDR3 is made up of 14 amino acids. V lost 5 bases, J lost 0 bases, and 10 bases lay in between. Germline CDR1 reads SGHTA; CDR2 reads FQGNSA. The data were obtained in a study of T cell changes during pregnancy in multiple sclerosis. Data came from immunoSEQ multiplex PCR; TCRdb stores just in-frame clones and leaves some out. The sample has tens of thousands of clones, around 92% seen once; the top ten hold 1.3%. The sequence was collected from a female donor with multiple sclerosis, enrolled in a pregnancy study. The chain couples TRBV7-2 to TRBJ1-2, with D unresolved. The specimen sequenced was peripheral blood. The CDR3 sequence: CASSTSRANYGYTF. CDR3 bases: TGTGCCAGCAGCACGTCGCGCGCTAACTATGGCTACACCTTC. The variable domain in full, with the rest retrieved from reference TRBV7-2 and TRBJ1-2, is GAGVSQSPSNKVTEKGKDVELRCDPISGHTALYWYRQSLGQGLEFLIYFQGNSAPDKSGLPSDRFSAERTGGSVSTLTIQRTQQEDSAVYLCASSTSRANYGYTFGSGTRLTVV.